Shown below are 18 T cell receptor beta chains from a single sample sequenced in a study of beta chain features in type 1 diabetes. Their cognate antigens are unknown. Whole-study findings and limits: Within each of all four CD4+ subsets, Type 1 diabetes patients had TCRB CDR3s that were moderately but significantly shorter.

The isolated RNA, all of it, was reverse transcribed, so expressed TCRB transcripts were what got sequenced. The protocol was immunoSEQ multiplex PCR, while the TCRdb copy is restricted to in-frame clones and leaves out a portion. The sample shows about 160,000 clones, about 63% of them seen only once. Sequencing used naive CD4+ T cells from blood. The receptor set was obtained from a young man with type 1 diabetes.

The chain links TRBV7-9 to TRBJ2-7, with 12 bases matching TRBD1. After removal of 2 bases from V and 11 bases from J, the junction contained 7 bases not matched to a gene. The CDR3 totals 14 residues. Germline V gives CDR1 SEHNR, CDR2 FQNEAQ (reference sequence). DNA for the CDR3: TGTGCCAGCAGCTTACCGGGACAGGGGGCTTTGGAGTACTTC. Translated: CASSLPGQGALEYF.

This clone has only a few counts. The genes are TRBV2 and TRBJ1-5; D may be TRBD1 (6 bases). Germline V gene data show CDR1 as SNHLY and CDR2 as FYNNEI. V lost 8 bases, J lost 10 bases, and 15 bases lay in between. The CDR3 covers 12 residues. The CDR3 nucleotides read TGTGCCAGCGGACAGAGACTCTCTCCCCAGCATTTT. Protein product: CASGQRLSPQHF.

The CDR3 spells CASSQVGLVTGRDTQYF. The CDR3, as DNA: TGCGCCAGCAGCCAAGTTGGACTGGTCACAGGTAGAGATACGCAGTATTTT. This chain links TRBV4-3 with TRBJ2-3; D possibly matches TRBD1 or TRBD2 (5 bases each). Trimming removed 1 base at V and 5 bases at J, with 19 bases between. Germline V lookup: CDR1 LGHNA, CDR2 YSLEER. CDR3 size: 17 residues.

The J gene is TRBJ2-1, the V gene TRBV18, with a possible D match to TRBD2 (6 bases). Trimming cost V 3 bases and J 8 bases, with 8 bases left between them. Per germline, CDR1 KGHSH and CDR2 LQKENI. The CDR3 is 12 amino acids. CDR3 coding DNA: TGTGCCAGCTCACCCCGCGGGGATGAGCAGTTCTTC. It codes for CASSPRGDEQFF.

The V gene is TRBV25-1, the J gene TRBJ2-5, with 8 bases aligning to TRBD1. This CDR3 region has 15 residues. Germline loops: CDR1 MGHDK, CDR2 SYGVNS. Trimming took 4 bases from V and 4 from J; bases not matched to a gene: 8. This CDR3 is CASSGSRQGTETQYF. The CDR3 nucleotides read TGTGCCAGCAGTGGGTCGAGACAGGGGACAGAGACCCAGTACTTC.

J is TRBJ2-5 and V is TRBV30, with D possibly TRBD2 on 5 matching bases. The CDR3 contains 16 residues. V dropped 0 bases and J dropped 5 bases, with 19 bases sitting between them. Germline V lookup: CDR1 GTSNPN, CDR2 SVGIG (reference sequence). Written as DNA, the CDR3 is TGTGCCTGGAGTGTGAACCTTGGACCCCCGGGGGAGACCCAGTACTTC. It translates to CAWSVNLGPPGETQYF.

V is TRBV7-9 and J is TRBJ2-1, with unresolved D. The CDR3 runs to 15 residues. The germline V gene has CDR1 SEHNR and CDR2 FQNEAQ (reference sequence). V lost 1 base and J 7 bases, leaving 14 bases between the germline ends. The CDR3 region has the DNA TGTGCCAGCAGCTTAGATCCAGCGCTGAGGAATGAGCAGTTCTTC. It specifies CASSLDPALRNEQFF.

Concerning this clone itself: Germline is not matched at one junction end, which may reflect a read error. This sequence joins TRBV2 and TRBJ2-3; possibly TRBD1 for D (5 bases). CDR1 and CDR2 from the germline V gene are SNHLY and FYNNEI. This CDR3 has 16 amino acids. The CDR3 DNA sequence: TGTGCCAGCAGCGAAGGTGGCAAGGGGAATGCAGATACGCAGTATTTT. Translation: CASSEGGKGNADTQYF.

As DNA, the CDR3 is TGTGCCAGCGCTTTTGGGGCCACAGATACGCAGTATTTT. Encoded protein: CASAFGATDTQYF. This rearrangement joins TRBV25-1 to TRBJ2-3; tentative D call: TRBD1 (5 bases). The V gene's germline CDR1 is MGHDK and CDR2 SYGVNS. This CDR3 is 13 amino acids long. Trimming shortened V by 8 bases and J by 2 bases, and 11 bases separated the two germline ends.

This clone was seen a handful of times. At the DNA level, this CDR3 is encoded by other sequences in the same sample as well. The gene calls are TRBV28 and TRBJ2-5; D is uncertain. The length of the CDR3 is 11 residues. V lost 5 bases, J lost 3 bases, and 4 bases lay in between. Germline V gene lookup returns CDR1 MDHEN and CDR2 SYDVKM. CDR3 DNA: TGTGCCAGCAGTCTCGAAGAGACCCAGTACTTC. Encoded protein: CASSLEETQYF.

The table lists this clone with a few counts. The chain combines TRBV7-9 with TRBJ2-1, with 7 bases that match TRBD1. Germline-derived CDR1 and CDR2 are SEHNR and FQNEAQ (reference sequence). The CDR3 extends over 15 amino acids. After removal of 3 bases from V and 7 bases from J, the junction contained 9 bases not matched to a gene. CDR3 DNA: TGTGCCAGCAGCTTTTCGGACAGGTCGGGGAATGAGCAGTTCTTC. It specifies CASSFSDRSGNEQFF.

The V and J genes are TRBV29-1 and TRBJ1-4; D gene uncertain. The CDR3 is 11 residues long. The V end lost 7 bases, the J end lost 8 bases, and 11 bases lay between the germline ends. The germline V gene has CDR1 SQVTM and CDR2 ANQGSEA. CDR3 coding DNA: TGCAGCGGCAGAATAGGGGAAAAACTGTTTTTT. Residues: CSGRIGEKLFF.

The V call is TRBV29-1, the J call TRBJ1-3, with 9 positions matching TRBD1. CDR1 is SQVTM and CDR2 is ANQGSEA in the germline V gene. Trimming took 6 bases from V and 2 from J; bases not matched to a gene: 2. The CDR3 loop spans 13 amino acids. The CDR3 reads CSVGQGTGNTIYF. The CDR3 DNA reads TGCAGCGTGGGACAGGGTACTGGAAACACCATATATTTT.

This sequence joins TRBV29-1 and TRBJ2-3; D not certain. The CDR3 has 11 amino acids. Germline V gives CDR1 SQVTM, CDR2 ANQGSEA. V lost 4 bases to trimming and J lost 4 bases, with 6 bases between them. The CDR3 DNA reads TGCAGCGTTGTGATATCAGATACGCAGTATTTT. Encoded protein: CSVVISDTQYF.

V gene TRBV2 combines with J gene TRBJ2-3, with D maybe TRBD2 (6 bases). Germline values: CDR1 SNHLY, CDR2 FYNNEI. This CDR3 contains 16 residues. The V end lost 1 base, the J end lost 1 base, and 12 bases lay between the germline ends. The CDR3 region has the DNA TGTGCCAGCAGTGAAGAAGTGGCTAGCGGCACAGATACGCAGTATTTT. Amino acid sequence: CASSEEVASGTDTQYF.

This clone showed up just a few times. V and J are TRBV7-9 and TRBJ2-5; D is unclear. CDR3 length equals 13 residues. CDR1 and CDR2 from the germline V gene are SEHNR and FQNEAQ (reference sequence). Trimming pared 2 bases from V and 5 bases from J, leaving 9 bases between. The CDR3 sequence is CASSLFPAETQYF. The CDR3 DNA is TGTGCCAGCAGCTTATTTCCAGCGGAGACCCAGTACTTC.

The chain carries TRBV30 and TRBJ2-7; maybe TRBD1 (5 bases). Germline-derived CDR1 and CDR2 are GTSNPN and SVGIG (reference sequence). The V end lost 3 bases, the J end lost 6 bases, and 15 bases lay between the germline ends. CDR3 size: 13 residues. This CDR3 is CAWRTQGLGEQYF. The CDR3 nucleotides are TGTGCCTGGAGGACGCAGGGTCTGGGCGAGCAGTACTTC.

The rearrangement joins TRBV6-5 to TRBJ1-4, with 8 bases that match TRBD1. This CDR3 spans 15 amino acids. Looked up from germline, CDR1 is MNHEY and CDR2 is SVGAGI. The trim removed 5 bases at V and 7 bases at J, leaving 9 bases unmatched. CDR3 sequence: CASSRGQGWGEKLFF. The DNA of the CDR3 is TGTGCCAGCAGTCGCGGACAGGGTTGGGGTGAAAAACTGTTTTTT.